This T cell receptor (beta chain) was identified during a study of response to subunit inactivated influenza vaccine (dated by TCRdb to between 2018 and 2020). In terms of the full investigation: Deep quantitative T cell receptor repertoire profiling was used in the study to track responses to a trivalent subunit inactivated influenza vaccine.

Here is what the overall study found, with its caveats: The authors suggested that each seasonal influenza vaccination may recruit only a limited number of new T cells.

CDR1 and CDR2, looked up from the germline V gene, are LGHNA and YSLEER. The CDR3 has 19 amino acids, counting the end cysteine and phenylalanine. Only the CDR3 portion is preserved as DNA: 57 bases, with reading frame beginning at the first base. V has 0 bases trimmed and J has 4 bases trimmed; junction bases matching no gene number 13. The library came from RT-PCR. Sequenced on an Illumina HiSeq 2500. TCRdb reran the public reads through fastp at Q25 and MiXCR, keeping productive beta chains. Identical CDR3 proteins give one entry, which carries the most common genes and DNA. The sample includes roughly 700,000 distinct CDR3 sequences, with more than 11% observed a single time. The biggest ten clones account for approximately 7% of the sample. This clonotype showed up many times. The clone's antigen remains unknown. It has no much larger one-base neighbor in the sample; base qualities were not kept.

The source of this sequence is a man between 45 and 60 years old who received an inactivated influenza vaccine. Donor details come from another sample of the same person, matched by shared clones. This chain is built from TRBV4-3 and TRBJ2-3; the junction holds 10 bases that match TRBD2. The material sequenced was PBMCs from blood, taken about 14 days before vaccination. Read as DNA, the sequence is TGCGCCAGCAGCCAAGATATGATCCCGGGAGCGGGAGGGCCAGATACGCAGTATTTT. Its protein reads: CASSQDMIPGAGGPDTQYF.